A single sample gave rise to the 12 T cell receptor beta chains below, sequenced in a study of T-cell memory formation after mild COVID-19. TCRdb reprocessed the 5' RACE reads via MiXCR and lists one record per CDR3 protein. The table has 340,000 or so distinct CDR3 sequences, over 10% seen once; the top ten hold 20% to 25%. The sequencing input was PBMCs or a T cell subset sorted from them (not recorded which). The receptor source for this set is a young man who had mild COVID-19 (a few samples of this study predate the infection). Cell type and time point are not known.

The rearrangement joins TRBV20-1 to TRBJ2-1, with TRBD2 matching 7 bases. Germline CDR1 reads DFQATT; CDR2 reads SNEGSKA (reference sequence). J was trimmed by 0 bases and V by 4 bases; bases with no gene match: 6. The CDR3 sequence is 15 residues long. CDR3 in amino acids: CSATHGGSSYNEQFF. For the CDR3, the DNA is TGCAGTGCTACCCACGGGGGGAGCTCCTACAATGAGCAGTTCTTC.

This clonotype was seen more than once but under ten times. The gene calls are TRBV12-3 or TRBV12-4 and TRBJ2-7, with D possibly matching TRBD2 (8 bases). V was trimmed by 5 bases and J by 4 bases, leaving 15 bases between them. This CDR3 region has 14 residues. CDR3 nucleotide sequence: TGTGCCAGCAGTACCCGGGAGGGGGCATACGAGCAGTACTTC. Translation: CASSTREGAYEQYF.

This clonotype has just a few counts. V and J are TRBV5-1 and TRBJ1-1; possibly TRBD1 for D (5 bases). Trimming removed 0 bases from V and 3 bases from J, with 12 bases in between. The CDR3 has 15 amino acids. Germline CDR1 SGHRS, CDR2 YFSETQ. CDR3 coding DNA: TGCGCCAGCAGCTTGGGGGGCGCCGGGGACACTGAAGCTTTCTTT. The encoded protein is CASSLGGAGDTEAFF.

This clonotype turned up a few times. The J gene is TRBJ2-7, the V gene TRBV29-1; the D gene is possibly TRBD2 (6 bases). Trimming took 4 bases from V and 1 from J, leaving 11 bases between them. Germline-derived CDR1 and CDR2 are SQVTM and ANQGSEA. The CDR3 runs 13 residues. This chain's CDR3 is CSVGDGLSYEQYF. The CDR3 coding sequence is TGCAGCGTTGGAGACGGACTATCCTACGAGCAGTACTTC.

The chain recombines TRBV4-2 with TRBJ2-3; the match to TRBD2 covers 11 bases. The CDR3 is made up of 18 amino acids. CDR1 and CDR2 from the germline V gene are LGHNA and YNFKEQ. After removal of 1 base from V and 4 bases from J, the junction contained 10 bases not matched to a gene. Here the CDR3 reads CASSQVEGSGGAPDTQYF. The CDR3 DNA sequence: TGTGCCAGCAGCCAAGTAGAGGGTAGCGGGGGGGCTCCAGATACGCAGTATTTT.

This clonotype has only a few counts. V usage is TRBV5-1 and J usage is TRBJ1-1; D unresolved. The V end lost 0 bases, the J end lost 1 base, and 7 bases lay between the germline ends. The CDR3 is 14 amino acids. Germline V gene data show CDR1 as SGHRS and CDR2 as YFSETQ. The CDR3 loop is CASSLDRQNTEAFF. DNA for the CDR3: TGCGCCAGCAGCTTGGACAGACAGAACACTGAAGCTTTCTTT.

V is TRBV6-5 and J is TRBJ1-1; possibly TRBD1 for D (5 bases). This CDR3 has 15 residues. Germline V gives CDR1 MNHEY, CDR2 SVGAGI. V was pared by 6 bases and J by 3 bases, with 17 bases between. The DNA for the CDR3 is TGTGCCAGCAGGCCTGCTGACAGAAAGTACACTGAAGCTTTCTTT. The encoded protein is CASRPADRKYTEAFF.

This sequence joins TRBV6-1 and TRBJ2-1; no definite D call. CDR1 and CDR2 (germline): MNHNS, SASEGT. The CDR3 is made up of 16 amino acids. V was pared by 2 bases and J by 7 bases, with 18 bases between. The CDR3 nucleotides are TGTGCCAGCAGTGAACAACCCCCGCAACTATGGAATGAGCAGTTCTTC. It yields the protein CASSEQPPQLWNEQFF.

This clonotype came up many times. This sequence joins TRBV12-3 or TRBV12-4 and TRBJ1-1; D remains ambiguous. Deletions cut 7 bases from V and 7 bases from J, with 16 bases between. The CDR3 length is 13 residues. CDR3 sequence: CASTEIVGSEAFF. Here the CDR3 DNA reads TGTGCCAGCACCGAGATCGTCGGGAGTGAAGCTTTCTTT.

This clonotype has a handful of counts. The CDR3 sequence is CASSLPGPGTQYF. CDR3 in DNA: TGTGCCAGCAGCTTGCCGGGCCCTGGGACCCAGTACTTC. The chain links TRBV7-9 to TRBJ2-5; D remains unclear. From germline, CDR1 is SEHNR and CDR2 FQNEAQ (reference sequence). V gave up 3 bases and J gave up 7 bases, with 12 bases separating them. The length of the CDR3 is 13 residues.

The V call is TRBV4-3, the J call TRBJ2-2, with D possibly being TRBD1 (5 bases). Per the germline V gene, CDR1 is LGHNA and CDR2 is YSLEER. V lost 1 base to trimming and J lost 5 bases, with 8 bases between them. The length of the CDR3 is 14 residues. The CDR3 protein is CASSQGGQTGELFF. The CDR3 DNA is TGCGCCAGCAGCCAAGGAGGACAAACCGGGGAGCTGTTTTTT.

This CDR3 is CASSAGSGEAFF. In DNA form, the CDR3 reads TGTGCCAGCAGCGCAGGGTCGGGAGAAGCTTTCTTT. The chain links TRBV5-4 to TRBJ1-1, with D possibly being TRBD1 (5 bases). V was clipped by 4 bases and J by 8 bases, with 12 bases between them. The CDR3 has 12 amino acids. Looked up from germline, CDR1 is SGHNT and CDR2 is YYREEE (reference sequence). The full variable domain, completed using reference TRBV5-4 and TRBJ1-1, is ETGVTQSPTHLIKTRGQQVTLRCSSQSGHNTVSWYQQALGQGPQFIFQYYREEENGRGNFPPRFSGLQFPNYSSELNVNALELDDSALYLCASSAGSGEAFFGQGTRLTVV.